This is a list of T cell receptor beta chains from one sample in a study of shared clonotypes between healthy human individuals. Here immunoSEQ multiplex PCR was the method, and the copy in TCRdb shows in-frame clones only, minus some. In the table there are some 320,000 clones, 80% to 90% of which are singletons. The specimen sequenced was memory CD8+ T cells sorted from blood. The receptors derive from a young man in good health. The CDR3 runs from the conserved cysteine through the conserved F or W. A D gene is named only where the DNA matches it firmly. A clone size is listed for some rows: how often the clone was seen (once, few, many), or a class if it is expanded.

v_call	d_call	j_call	clone_size	cdr3_aa	cdr3_nt
TRBV27	NA	TRBJ2-3	NA	CASSLTRGTPSTDTQYF	TGTGCCAGCAGTTTAACCCGCGGGACTCCCTCCACAGATACGCAGTATTTT
TRBV4-2	TRBD2	TRBJ2-7	NA	CASSLPLAGTYEQYF	TGTGCCAGCAGCCTCCCCCTAGCGGGGACCTACGAGCAGTACTTC
TRBV29-1	TRBD2	TRBJ2-3	NA	CSVEGPLAEVSTDTQYF	TGCAGCGTTGAGGGCCCACTAGCGGAGGTTAGCACAGATACGCAGTATTTT
TRBV6-5	NA	TRBJ2-3	NA	CATRATGRTDTQYF	TGTGCCACAAGGGCGACAGGGAGGACAGATACGCAGTATTTT
TRBV5-4	TRBD2	TRBJ2-2	NA	CASSLGGTTTGELFF	TGTGCCAGCAGCTTGGGCGGGACTACGACCGGGGAGCTGTTTTTT
TRBV6-1	TRBD2	TRBJ2-1	NA	CASRSTSGVYNEQFF	TGTGCCAGCAGGTCCACTAGCGGGGTCTACAATGAGCAGTTCTTC
TRBV5-1	TRBD2	TRBJ2-1	NA	CASSYRTSGDNEQFF	TGCGCCAGCAGCTATAGGACTAGCGGGGACAATGAGCAGTTCTTC
TRBV11-2	NA	TRBJ2-3	NA	CASSSARVPDTQYF	TGTGCCAGCAGCTCCGCCAGAGTCCCAGATACGCAGTATTTT
TRBV7-8	TRBD2	TRBJ2-1	NA	CASSLGLAGGQENEQFF	TGTGCCAGCAGCTTAGGCCTAGCGGGGGGCCAAGAGAATGAGCAGTTCTTC
TRBV7-2	TRBD2	TRBJ2-1	NA	CASSQTSGYSYNEQFF	TGTGCCAGCAGCCAGACTAGCGGTTACTCCTACAATGAGCAGTTCTTC
TRBV11-2	TRBD2	TRBJ2-7	NA	CASSSTRSSGSSYEQYF	TGTGCCAGCAGCTCCACCCGAAGTAGCGGGAGCTCCTACGAGCAGTACTTC
TRBV11-2	TRBD1	TRBJ1-2	NA	CASSLDSWTGPNYGYTF	TGTGCCAGCAGCTTAGACTCCTGGACAGGGCCTAACTATGGCTACACCTTC
TRBV5-4	TRBD2	TRBJ2-3	NA	CASSRSGGVSTDTQYF	TGTGCCAGCAGCCGGAGTGGGGGGGTAAGCACAGATACGCAGTATTTT
TRBV6-5	TRBD2	TRBJ2-1	NA	CASSGLAGGNEQFF	TGTGCCAGCAGTGGACTAGCGGGAGGCAATGAGCAGTTCTTC
TRBV6-5	NA	TRBJ2-1	NA	CASSLWNEQFF	TGTGCCAGCAGCTTATGGAATGAGCAGTTCTTC
TRBV2	TRBD2	TRBJ2-1	once	CASSEPLSGGSYNEQFF	TGTGCCAGCAGTGAACCCTTGAGCGGGGGGTCCTACAATGAGCAGTTCTTC
TRBV27	TRBD1	TRBJ2-7	NA	CASSLRDRGVYEQYF	TGTGCCAGCAGTTTGCGAGACAGGGGGGTCTACGAGCAGTACTTC
TRBV2	TRBD2	TRBJ2-7	NA	CASSEARTRALYEQYF	TGTGCCAGCAGTGAAGCGAGGACTAGAGCACTCTACGAGCAGTACTTC
TRBV10-2	NA	TRBJ1-1	NA	CASSESINRRRTEAFF	TGCGCCAGCAGTGAGTCGATAAACCGGAGAAGGACTGAAGCTTTCTTT
TRBV19	TRBD1	TRBJ1-2	NA	CASSIDGQGLRNGYTF	TGTGCCAGTAGTATCGACGGACAGGGACTGAGAAATGGCTACACCTTC
TRBV19	NA	TRBJ2-7	NA	CASSMGGNGYEQYF	TGTGCCAGTAGTATGGGGGGAAACGGCTACGAGCAGTACTTC
TRBV19	TRBD2	TRBJ2-7	NA	CASSMGGGPYEQYF	TGTGCCAGTAGTATGGGCGGGGGACCCTACGAGCAGTACTTC
TRBV5-8	TRBD2	TRBJ2-3	once	CASSQMGLAWDTQYF	TGTGCCAGCAGCCAAATGGGACTAGCATGGGATACGCAGTATTTT
TRBV11-2	NA	TRBJ2-7	NA	CASSLLYEQYF	TGTGCCAGCAGCTTACTCTACGAGCAGTACTTC
TRBV9	NA	TRBJ2-7	NA	CASSVEGSALHEQYF	TGTGCCAGCAGCGTGGAGGGGTCAGCACTCCACGAGCAGTACTTC
TRBV6-1	TRBD2	TRBJ2-7	NA	CASSETSGAGSYEQYF	TGTGCCAGCAGTGAAACTAGCGGGGCCGGGTCCTACGAGCAGTACTTC
TRBV15	NA	TRBJ2-7	NA	CATSRDTPSGTYSYEQYF	TGTGCCACCAGCAGAGATACCCCATCGGGGACCTACTCCTACGAGCAGTACTTC
TRBV27	TRBD1	TRBJ1-2	NA	CASSTDRGRGGYTF	TGTGCCAGCAGTACGGACAGGGGGCGCGGTGGCTACACCTTC
TRBV28	NA	TRBJ1-1	NA	CASSPNLDRRVTEAFF	TGTGCCAGCAGTCCTAATCTCGACAGGCGGGTTACTGAAGCTTTCTTT
TRBV5-4	NA	TRBJ2-3	NA	CASSLAFSTDTQYF	TGTGCCAGCAGCTTGGCCTTTAGCACAGATACGCAGTATTTT
TRBV7-2	NA	TRBJ2-7	NA	CASSPTALANEQYF	TGTGCCAGCAGCCCCACCGCTCTAGCAAACGAGCAGTACTTC
TRBV7-9	TRBD2	TRBJ2-3	few	CASSSHSGTSGRVTQYF	TGTGCCAGCAGCTCGCACTCCGGGACTAGCGGGAGGGTTACGCAGTATTTT
TRBV5-6	NA	TRBJ2-5	NA	CASSFGTSWETQYF	TGTGCCAGCAGCTTCGGAACTAGCTGGGAGACCCAGTACTTC
TRBV6-1	NA	TRBJ2-7	few	CASSLTDGYEQYF	TGTGCCAGCAGTTTAACGGACGGTTACGAGCAGTACTTC
TRBV27	TRBD2	TRBJ2-1	once	CASSLSAGGFYNEQFF	TGTGCCAGCAGTTTATCAGCGGGGGGATTTTACAATGAGCAGTTCTTC
TRBV19	TRBD1	TRBJ2-7	few	CASSWTGRDYEQYF	TGTGCCAGTAGTTGGACAGGGAGAGACTACGAGCAGTACTTC
TRBV10-3	TRBD2	TRBJ2-3	NA	CAISDSTGGDTQYF	TGTGCCATCAGTGATAGCACGGGAGGAGATACGCAGTATTTT
TRBV10-2	TRBD2	TRBJ2-1	NA	CASSGLAGVVYEQFF	TGCGCCAGCAGTGGTCTAGCGGGAGTGGTATATGAGCAGTTCTTC
TRBV9	NA	TRBJ1-4	NA	CASSSTQTTNEKLFF	TGTGCCAGCAGCTCAACGCAAACAACTAATGAAAAACTGTTTTTT
TRBV5-6	TRBD1	TRBJ2-1	NA	CASSWWTGDNEQFF	TGTGCCAGCAGCTGGTGGACAGGGGACAATGAGCAGTTCTTC
TRBV7-8	NA	TRBJ2-5	NA	CASSSHDTQETQYF	TGTGCCAGCAGCTCCCATGACACCCAAGAGACCCAGTACTTC
TRBV30	NA	TRBJ2-1	NA	CAWSPRGSSYNEQFF	TGTGCCTGGAGCCCGCGGGGAAGCTCCTACAATGAGCAGTTCTTC
TRBV4-1	NA	TRBJ2-6	NA	CASTPRGGACSGANVLTF	TGCGCCAGCACCCCTAGAGGGGGTGCATGCTCTGGGGCCAACGTCCTGACTTTC
TRBV28	TRBD1	TRBJ2-7	NA	CASSLIRDRGIDEQYF	TGTGCCAGCAGTTTAATTCGGGACAGGGGTATCGACGAGCAGTACTTC
TRBV20-1	NA	TRBJ2-4	NA	CSARLWDIQYF	TGCAGTGCGCGGTTGTGGGACATTCAGTACTTC